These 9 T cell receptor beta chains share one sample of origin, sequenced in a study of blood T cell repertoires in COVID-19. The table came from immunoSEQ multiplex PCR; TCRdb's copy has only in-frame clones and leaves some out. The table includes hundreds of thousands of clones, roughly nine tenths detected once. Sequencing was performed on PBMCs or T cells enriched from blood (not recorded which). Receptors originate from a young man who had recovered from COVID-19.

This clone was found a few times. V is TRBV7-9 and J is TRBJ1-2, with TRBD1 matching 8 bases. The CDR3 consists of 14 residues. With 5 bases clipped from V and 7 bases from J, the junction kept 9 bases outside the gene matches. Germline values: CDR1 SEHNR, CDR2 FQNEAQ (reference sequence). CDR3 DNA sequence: TGTGCCAGCAGCCTATTAGACAGGGGCGGTGGCTACACCTTC. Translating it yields CASSLLDRGGGYTF.

This CDR3 is CSASVRSYNEQFF. The CDR3, as DNA: TGCAGTGCTAGTGTCAGAAGTTACAATGAGCAGTTCTTC. The chain recombines TRBV20-1 with TRBJ2-1; D remains ambiguous. Looked up from germline, CDR1 is DFQATT and CDR2 is SNEGSKA (reference sequence). The ends were cut back, 3 bases at V and 4 bases at J, with 10 bases in the middle. This CDR3 contains 13 residues.

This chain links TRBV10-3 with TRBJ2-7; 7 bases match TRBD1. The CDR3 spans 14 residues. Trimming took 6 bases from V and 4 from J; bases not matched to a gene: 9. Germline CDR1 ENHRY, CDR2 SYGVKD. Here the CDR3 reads CAISEQGQLYEQYF. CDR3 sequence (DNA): TGTGCCATCAGCGAACAGGGACAGTTGTACGAGCAGTACTTC.

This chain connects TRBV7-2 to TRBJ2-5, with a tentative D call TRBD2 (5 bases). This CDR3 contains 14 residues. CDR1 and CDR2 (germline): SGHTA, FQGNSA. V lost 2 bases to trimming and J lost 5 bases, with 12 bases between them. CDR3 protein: CASSLQAAAETQYF. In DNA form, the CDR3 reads TGTGCCAGCAGCTTACAAGCGGCAGCGGAGACCCAGTACTTC.

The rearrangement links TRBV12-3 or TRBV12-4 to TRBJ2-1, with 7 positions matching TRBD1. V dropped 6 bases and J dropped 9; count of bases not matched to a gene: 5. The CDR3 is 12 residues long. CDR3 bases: TGTGCCAGCAGCCCGACAGGGTTTGAGCAGTTCTTC. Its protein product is CASSPTGFEQFF.

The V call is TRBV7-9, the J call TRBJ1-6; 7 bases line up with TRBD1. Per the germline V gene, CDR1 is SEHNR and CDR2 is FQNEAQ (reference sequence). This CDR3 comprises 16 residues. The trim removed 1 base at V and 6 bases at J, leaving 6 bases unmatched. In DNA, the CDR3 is TGTGCCAGCAGCTTAGGACCGGGACAGATTAATTCACCCCTCCACTTT. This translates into CASSLGPGQINSPLHF.

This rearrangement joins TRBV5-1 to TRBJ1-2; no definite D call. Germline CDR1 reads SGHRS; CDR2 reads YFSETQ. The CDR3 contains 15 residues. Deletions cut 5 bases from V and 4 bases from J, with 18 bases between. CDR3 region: CASRIQSGEPYGYTF. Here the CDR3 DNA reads TGCGCCAGCAGGATACAATCCGGGGAACCCTATGGCTACACCTTC.

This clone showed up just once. CDR3 amino acids: CASSEVERGYGYTF. In nucleotides, the CDR3 is TGTGCCAGCAGTGAAGTTGAGAGAGGGTATGGCTACACCTTC. The chain uses TRBV6-1 and TRBJ1-2; D not certain. The V end was cut by 1 base, the J end by 5 bases, with 11 bases between. The CDR3 spans 14 residues. The V gene's germline CDR1 is MNHNS and CDR2 SASEGT.

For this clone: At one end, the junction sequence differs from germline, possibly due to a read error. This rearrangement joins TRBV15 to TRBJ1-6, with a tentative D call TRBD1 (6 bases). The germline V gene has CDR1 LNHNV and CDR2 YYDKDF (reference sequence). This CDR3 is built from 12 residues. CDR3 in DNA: TGTGCCACCAGCAGAGATCACGGACAGATGGGTTTT. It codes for CATSRDHGQMGF.